One TCR beta chain is described in this entry. The data derive from a study of T-cell reconstitution after alpha-beta-depleted transplantation in children. The germline CDR1 and CDR2 sequences are SGHKS and YYEKEE (reference sequence). The CDR3 runs to 15 residues. V dropped 1 base and J dropped 7 bases, with 15 bases sitting between them. Unique molecular identifiers were used in preparing the TCRbeta library. TCRdb analysed the PCR reads with MiXCR anew, one entry per CDR3 protein. This table holds 780,000 or so distinct CDR3 sequences, 16% found once. This chain connects TRBV5-5 to TRBJ2-1; D gene ambiguous. This clonotype was sampled from a male patient under 18 who had a stem cell transplant for acute lymphoblastic leukemia, so the T cells may come from the graft donor. Specimen: PBMCs, mostly from graft donor cells, collected 360 days after TCRalphabeta/CD19-depleted stem cell transplant. DNA of the CDR3: TGTGCCAGCAGCTTGCTGCGGCAGCTTGGGAATGAGCAGTTCTTC. It is translated as CASSLLRQLGNEQFF.